The 17 T cell receptor beta chains listed next were all sequenced from one sample in a study of T-cell memory formation after mild COVID-19. Via MiXCR, TCRdb re-called the 5' RACE reads, giving one row per CDR3 protein. The sample lists around 300,000 distinct CDR3 sequences, 15% to 20% occurring once. Sequenced input: PBMCs or a T cell subset sorted from them (not recorded which). The receptors were gathered from a man aged 18 to 30 who had mild COVID-19 (a few samples of this study predate the infection). Cell type and time point are not known.

This clonotype was observed a few times. The CDR3: CASSPRPLNQPQHF. The CDR3 coding sequence is TGTGCCAGCAGTCCCCGACCGCTGAATCAGCCCCAGCATTTT. The gene calls are TRBV28 and TRBJ1-5; D call uncertain. Germline CDR1 and CDR2: MDHEN and SYDVKM. This CDR3 is built from 14 residues. Trimming cost V 5 bases and J 4 bases, with 12 bases left between them.

This clonotype has just a few counts. The gene calls are TRBV6-5 and TRBJ1-2, with 7 positions matching TRBD1. This CDR3 has 15 amino acids. Germline V lookup: CDR1 MNHEY, CDR2 SVGAGI. The trim removed 6 bases at V and 4 bases at J, leaving 11 bases unmatched. The DNA for the CDR3 is TGTGCCAGCAGCCGCCGACAGGGATATGCCTATGGCTACACCTTC. This translates into CASSRRQGYAYGYTF.

V is TRBV6-2 or TRBV6-3 and J is TRBJ2-7, with D perhaps matching TRBD1 or TRBD2 (5 bases each). The CDR3 sequence is 11 residues long. Per germline, CDR1 MNHEY and CDR2 SVGEGT. The V end was cut by 8 bases, the J end by 4 bases, with 9 bases between. The chain's CDR3 is CASGGEYEQYV. The CDR3 coding sequence is TGTGCCAGCGGGGGAGAGTACGAGCAGTACGTC.

V usage is TRBV7-2 and J usage is TRBJ2-5; TRBD2 agrees at 8 bases. V dropped 5 bases and J dropped 5; count of bases not matched to a gene: 13. This CDR3 spans 16 amino acids. Germline values: CDR1 SGHTA, CDR2 FQGNSA. Here the CDR3 DNA reads TGTGCCAGCAGCCCCTGGGACTCCGGGGGGGCGGAGACCCAGTACTTC. As protein: CASSPWDSGGAETQYF.

There are a few counts of this clonotype. The chain combines TRBV5-1 with TRBJ1-2; no definite D call. The V gene's germline CDR1 is SGHRS and CDR2 YFSETQ. Trimming left V 2 bases short and J 7 bases short, with 12 bases between. The CDR3 totals 13 residues. CDR3 amino acids: CASSFSGSGGYTF. For the CDR3, the DNA is TGCGCCAGCAGCTTCTCGGGGTCGGGTGGCTACACCTTC.

Ten or more counts support this clonotype. The V and J genes are TRBV4-3 and TRBJ2-3; D gene uncertain. Germline assignment: CDR1 LGHNA and CDR2 YSLEER. This CDR3 has 13 residues. The V end lost 4 bases, the J end lost 6 bases, and 11 bases lay between the germline ends. The CDR3 loop is CASSRLLTDTQYF. The CDR3 DNA follows: TGCGCCAGCAGCCGTCTTCTCACGGATACGCAGTATTTT.

This clonotype appeared a few times. The gene calls are TRBV5-1 and TRBJ2-5, with TRBD2 matching over 7 bases. V dropped 4 bases and J dropped 0; count of bases not matched to a gene: 3. Looked up from germline, CDR1 is SGHRS and CDR2 is YFSETQ. The CDR3 runs 14 residues. CDR3 region: CASSPGTNQETQYF. In DNA, the CDR3 is TGCGCCAGCAGCCCGGGGACTAACCAAGAGACCCAGTACTTC.

This clonotype appeared a few times. This chain uses TRBV4-1 with TRBJ2-5, with TRBD2 identical over 9 bases. Looked up from germline, CDR1 is MGHRA and CDR2 is YSYEKL. With V trimmed by 1 base and J by 7 bases, 7 bases remained unmatched. There are 15 residues in the CDR3. CDR3 region: CASSQGAGGPWTQYF. In DNA, the CDR3 is TGCGCCAGCAGCCAAGGAGCGGGGGGCCCGTGGACCCAGTACTTC.

This clonotype was detected only a few times. The chain uses TRBV5-1 and TRBJ1-1; D remains ambiguous. Germline V gene sequence: CDR1 SGHRS, CDR2 YFSETQ. The CDR3 sequence is 13 residues long. The V end was cut by 3 bases, the J end by 4 bases, with 10 bases between. The CDR3 protein is CASSSVSSTEAFF. CDR3 in DNA: TGCGCCAGCAGCTCTGTGAGCAGCACTGAAGCTTTCTTT.

This clonotype was seen more than once but under ten times. The chain joins TRBV7-2 to TRBJ2-5, with D hard to call. V was shortened by 6 bases and J by 5 bases, with 13 bases between the two germline ends. The CDR3 runs to 13 residues. CDR1 and CDR2 (germline): SGHTA, FQGNSA. CDR3 DNA sequence: TGTGCCAGCAGGCCGGACGTGGGGGAGACCCAGTACTTC. This gives the protein CASRPDVGETQYF.

The rearrangement uses TRBV20-1 and TRBJ1-6, with D uncertain. This CDR3 contains 12 residues. Germline values: CDR1 DFQATT, CDR2 SNEGSKA (reference sequence). V dropped 3 bases and J dropped 9 bases, with 9 bases sitting between them. In nucleotides, the CDR3 is TGCAGTGCTAGCCTCAGAGGTTCACCCCTCCACTTT. Translation: CSASLRGSPLHF.

The V and J genes are TRBV7-9 and TRBJ2-4; a weak D match, TRBD2 (5 bases). CDR3 size: 14 residues. Germline V gives CDR1 SEHNR, CDR2 FQNEAQ (reference sequence). V was clipped by 5 bases and J by 7 bases, with 15 bases between them. The CDR3 DNA reads as TGTGCCAGCAGCCGGGGTTGGGCGGAGAACATTCAGTACTTC. This translates into CASSRGWAENIQYF.

This chain joins TRBV4-1 and TRBJ2-1; the D is unclear. Germline V gives CDR1 MGHRA, CDR2 YSYEKL. V was pared by 0 bases and J by 9 bases, with 9 bases between. The CDR3 runs to 13 residues. CDR3 amino acids: CASSQEWWPEQFF. CDR3 in DNA: TGCGCCAGCAGCCAAGAATGGTGGCCTGAGCAGTTCTTC.

The chain recombines TRBV7-9 with TRBJ2-5, with 8 bases fitting TRBD1. V gave up 6 bases and J gave up 6 bases; unmatched junction bases: 12. Germline values: CDR1 SEHNR, CDR2 FQNEAQ (reference sequence). CDR3 size: 15 residues. This CDR3 is CASSSFGTGSQTQYF. The CDR3 nucleotides read TGTGCCAGCAGTTCGTTCGGGACAGGCAGCCAGACCCAGTACTTC.

The genes are TRBV9 and TRBJ2-1, with D hard to call. The germline V and J ends were trimmed by 3 bases and 0 bases, with 7 bases remaining between them. Germline-derived CDR1 and CDR2 are SGDLS and YYNGEE. The length of the CDR3 is 14 residues. The CDR3 DNA reads TGTGCCAGCAGCGAGGGCTCCTCCTACAATGAGCAGTTCTTC. Translated, it gives CASSEGSSYNEQFF.

This clonotype was recorded many times. This sequence joins TRBV3-1 and TRBJ2-5, with 15 bases that match TRBD2. Germline V gene sequence: CDR1 LGHDT, CDR2 YNNKEL (reference sequence). CDR3 length: 14 amino acids. V trimming: 6 bases; J trimming: 9 bases; junction bases outside the gene matches: 5. This CDR3 reads CASRGTSGGSSQYF. The DNA for the CDR3 is TGTGCCAGCAGGGGGACTAGCGGGGGGTCCTCCCAGTACTTC.

The rearrangement links TRBV28 to TRBJ2-1, with D unresolved. The germline V and J ends were trimmed by 4 bases and 8 bases, with 9 bases remaining between them. The V gene's germline CDR1 is MDHEN and CDR2 SYDVKM. The CDR3 runs to 12 residues. The CDR3 DNA reads TGTGCCAGCAGTTCCTGGGCCGATGAGCAGTTCTTC. This translates into CASSSWADEQFF. Complete variable domain (other parts from reference TRBV28 and TRBJ2-1): DVKVTQSSRYLVKRTGEKVFLECVQDMDHENMFWYRQDPGLGLRLIYFSYDVKMKEKGDIPEGYSVSREKKERFSLILESASTNQTSMYLCASSSWADEQFFGPGTRLTVL.